The 8 T cell receptor beta chains below come from one sample, sequenced in a study of shared clonotypes between healthy human individuals. Repertoires were generated with immunoSEQ multiplex PCR, while TCRdb's copy carries only in-frame clones and drops some. Of 900,000 to 1,200,000 clones detected, more than 75% appear once; the ten largest clones hold 0.6% to 0.75%. The sample comprised memory CD4+ T cells from PBMCs. Subset of the sample: CD45RA-negative fraction. All receptors derive from a man aged 18 to 35 in good health. Some clones in this sample may be carry-over from other donors' samples.

The V and J genes are TRBV2 and TRBJ1-6, with D unresolved. The ends were cut back, 8 bases at V and 5 bases at J, with 10 bases in the middle. This CDR3 is 13 amino acids long. Germline-derived CDR1 and CDR2 are SNHLY and FYNNEI. This CDR3 is CASSGSNNSPLHF. CDR3 DNA sequence: TGTGCCAGCTCTGGTAGTAATAATTCACCCCTCCACTTT.

The chain joins TRBV5-4 to TRBJ2-7; TRBD2 aligns across 7 bases. J gave up 2 bases and V 4 bases, and 12 bases lay outside the gene matches. From germline, CDR1 is SGHNT and CDR2 YYREEE (reference sequence). This CDR3 spans 16 amino acids. CDR3 in amino acids: CASSPPFGGGTYEQYF. In nucleotides, the CDR3 is TGTGCCAGCAGCCCCCCCTTCGGCGGGGGAACCTACGAGCAGTACTTC.

The CDR3, as DNA: TGTGCCAGCAGTCAGCACCAGGGGTTGGAACAGCCCCAGCATTTT. The encoded protein is CASSQHQGLEQPQHF. The rearrangement joins TRBV7-8 to TRBJ1-5, with a possible D match to TRBD1 (6 bases). The V end lost 6 bases, the J end lost 7 bases, and 19 bases lay between the germline ends. This CDR3 is 15 amino acids long. Germline V gene sequence: CDR1 SGHVS, CDR2 FQNEAQ.

The chain is built from TRBV7-3 and TRBJ2-2; D unresolved. Trimming took 0 bases from V and 3 from J, leaving 14 bases between them. The CDR3 runs 17 residues. Germline CDR1 SGHTA, CDR2 FQGTGA. The CDR3 region has the DNA TGTGCCAGCAGCTTAACGTTAGACGTCCGGGACACCGGGGAGCTGTTTTTT. This encodes CASSLTLDVRDTGELFF.

CDR3 loop: CASSPDISGNTIYF. Here the CDR3 DNA reads TGTGCCAGCAGCCCCGACATCTCTGGAAACACCATATATTTT. The chain combines TRBV5-4 with TRBJ1-3, with D unresolved. This CDR3 has 14 residues. Germline V lookup: CDR1 SGHNT, CDR2 YYREEE (reference sequence). V lost 4 bases, J lost 0 bases, and 8 bases lay in between.

This clone was seen a single time. The chain links TRBV6-5 to TRBJ2-5, with 7 bases matching TRBD2. Germline V gives CDR1 MNHEY, CDR2 SVGAGI. V gave up 0 bases and J gave up 3 bases; unmatched junction bases: 7. This CDR3 spans 16 amino acids. CDR3 residues: CASSYSGTTFKETQYF. CDR3 sequence (DNA): TGTGCCAGCAGTTACTCGGGGACTACCTTTAAAGAGACCCAGTACTTC.

This clone was seen ten or more times. The chain joins TRBV5-1 to TRBJ2-1; possible D gene TRBD2, 5 bases. Per the germline V gene, CDR1 is SGHRS and CDR2 is YFSETQ. The CDR3 contains 15 residues. The ends were cut back, 4 bases at V and 7 bases at J, with 18 bases in the middle. CDR3 sequence reads: CASSPGKGITNEQFF. CDR3 DNA sequence: TGCGCCAGCAGCCCCGGGAAAGGTATCACGAATGAGCAGTTCTTC.

The gene calls are TRBV28 and TRBJ2-3; 8 positions agree with TRBD2. This CDR3 contains 15 residues. V lost 6 bases and J lost 3; bases outside the gene matches: 8. Germline assignment: CDR1 MDHEN and CDR2 SYDVKM. Here the CDR3 DNA reads TGTGCCAGCAGCCCGCGGGGCGGGAGGACAGATACGCAGTATTTT. Amino acids: CASSPRGGRTDTQYF.